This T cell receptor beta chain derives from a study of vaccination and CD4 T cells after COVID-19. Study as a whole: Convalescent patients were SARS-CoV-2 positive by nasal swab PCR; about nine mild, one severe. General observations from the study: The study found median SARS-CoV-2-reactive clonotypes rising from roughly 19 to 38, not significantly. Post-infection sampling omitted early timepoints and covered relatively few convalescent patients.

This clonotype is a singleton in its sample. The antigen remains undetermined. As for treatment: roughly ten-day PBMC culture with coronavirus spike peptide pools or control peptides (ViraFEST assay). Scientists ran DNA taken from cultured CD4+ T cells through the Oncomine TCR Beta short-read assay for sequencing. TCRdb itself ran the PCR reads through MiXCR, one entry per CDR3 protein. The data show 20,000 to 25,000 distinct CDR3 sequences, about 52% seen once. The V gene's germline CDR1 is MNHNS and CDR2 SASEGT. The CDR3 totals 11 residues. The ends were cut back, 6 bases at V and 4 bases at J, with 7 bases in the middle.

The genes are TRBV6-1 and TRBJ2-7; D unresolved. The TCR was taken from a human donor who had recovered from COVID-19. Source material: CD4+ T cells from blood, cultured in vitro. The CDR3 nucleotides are TGTGCCAGCAGCCTGGAATACGAGCAGTACTTC. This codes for CASSLEYEQYF.